A single sample gave rise to the 22 T cell receptor beta chains below, sequenced in a study of regulatory T cells in long-lasting Graves disease. The time point is: newly diagnosed GD, antithyroid drugs for less than 3 months. From RNA extracted from PBMCs, the TCR library was made. In building TCR beta libraries, iRepertoire HTBI primers were used together with Arm-PCR of CDR3 regions. TCRdb itself ran the multiplex PCR reads through MiXCR, one entry per CDR3 protein. Of about 210,000 distinct CDR3 sequences in the sample, roughly 19% were seen once. These data are also associated with another study on T cells in Graves' hyperthyroidism and ophthalmopathy.

The material sequenced was peripheral blood mononuclear cells (PBMCs), taken at new diagnosis, from a patient treated with antithyroid drugs. The receptors were gathered from a woman in her thirties with Graves disease.

This clonotype appeared many times. This chain uses TRBV19 with TRBJ1-5; TRBD1 agrees at 8 bases. The ends lost 4 bases at V and 7 bases at J; junction bases unmatched: 6. The CDR3 extends over 14 amino acids. Germline values: CDR1 LNHDA, CDR2 SQIVND (reference sequence). CDR3 amino acids: CASSKMDRDQPQHF. The CDR3 coding sequence is TGTGCCAGTAGTAAGATGGACAGGGACCAGCCCCAGCATTTT.

This clonotype was seen at least ten times. The chain is built from TRBV28 and TRBJ1-4; maybe TRBD1 (5 bases). V was shortened by 5 bases and J by 3 bases, with 10 bases between the two germline ends. CDR3 length equals 14 residues. Germline values: CDR1 MDHEN, CDR2 SYDVKM. The CDR3 bases are TGTGCCAGCAGTCCAACGGGGGCTAATGAAAAACTGTTTTTT. It encodes CASSPTGANEKLFF. The whole variable domain, filled in from reference TRBV28 and TRBJ1-4, reads DVKVTQSSRYLVKRTGEKVFLECVQDMDHENMFWYRQDPGLGLRLIYFSYDVKMKEKGDIPEGYSVSREKKERFSLILESASTNQTSMYLCASSPTGANEKLFFGSGTQLSVL.

This clonotype turned up a few times. A much larger clone differs from this one at a single base, so this may be a read error. The rearrangement joins TRBV29-1 to TRBJ2-1; TRBD2 agrees at 7 bases. Germline CDR1 reads SQVTM; CDR2 reads ANQGSEA. Trimming cost V 0 bases and J 5 bases; bases outside gene matches: 10. The CDR3 is 16 amino acids. CDR3 coding DNA: TGCAGCGTTGAAGACGTGGCTAGCGGATTTAACAATGAGCAGTTCTTC. Translation gives CSVEDVASGFNNEQFF.

This clonotype was seen repeatedly, ten times or more. The chain employs TRBV20-1 and TRBJ2-6, with 7 bases that match TRBD1. The V and J ends lost 3 bases and 2 bases, in that order; junction bases with no gene match: 7. Germline V gene lookup returns CDR1 DFQATT and CDR2 SNEGSKA (reference sequence). The CDR3 runs 16 residues. CDR3 nucleotides: TGCAGTGCTAGGGGTACAGGGGTCCCTGGGGCCAACGTCCTGACTTTC. It yields the protein CSARGTGVPGANVLTF.

This clonotype was counted many times. This chain connects TRBV14 to TRBJ2-1; 14 nucleotides align to TRBD2. In germline, CDR1 is SGHDN, CDR2 FVKESK. The CDR3 totals 16 residues. The trim removed 0 bases at V and 12 bases at J, leaving 7 bases unmatched. DNA for the CDR3: TGTGCCAGCAGCCAAGATATCGGGACTAGCGGGAGACGGCAGTTCTTC. This translates into CASSQDIGTSGRRQFF.

Ten or more counts support this clonotype. The J gene is TRBJ2-4, the V gene TRBV5-6; tentative D call: TRBD2 (5 bases). Germline V gene lookup returns CDR1 SGHDT and CDR2 YYEEEE. Deletions cut 2 bases from V and 0 bases from J, with 9 bases between. This CDR3 is built from 15 residues. CDR3 protein: CASSLAVIAKNIQYF. DNA of the CDR3: TGTGCCAGCAGCTTAGCGGTCATAGCCAAAAACATTCAGTACTTC.

The CDR3: CSARDAGEARETQYF. The CDR3 DNA is TGCAGTGCTAGGGACGCGGGAGAGGCCAGGGAGACCCAGTACTTC. The V gene is TRBV20-1, the J gene TRBJ2-5; 7 nucleotides line up with TRBD2. This CDR3 comprises 15 residues. Germline CDR1 is DFQATT and CDR2 is SNEGSKA (reference sequence). J was trimmed by 5 bases and V by 3 bases; bases with no gene match: 12.

This clonotype was seen at least ten times. The rearrangement uses TRBV28 and TRBJ1-4, with a possible D match to TRBD1 (6 bases). Trimming removed 5 bases from V and 5 bases from J, with 15 bases in between. Germline-derived CDR1 and CDR2 are MDHEN and SYDVKM. This CDR3 comprises 15 residues. CDR3 sequence: CASSTHRDANEKLFF. Here the CDR3 DNA reads TGTGCCAGCAGTACCCACAGGGACGCCAATGAAAAACTGTTTTTT. The entire variable domain, with the rest obtained from reference TRBV28 and TRBJ1-4, is as follows: DVKVTQSSRYLVKRTGEKVFLECVQDMDHENMFWYRQDPGLGLRLIYFSYDVKMKEKGDIPEGYSVSREKKERFSLILESASTNQTSMYLCASSTHRDANEKLFFGSGTQLSVL.

Ten or more counts support this clonotype. This sequence joins TRBV28 and TRBJ2-7, with D unclear. CDR3 size: 15 residues. The V end was cut by 2 bases, the J end by 3 bases, with 14 bases between. CDR1 and CDR2 from the germline V gene are MDHEN and SYDVKM. CDR3 sequence: CASSLIGLGRYEQYF. In DNA form, the CDR3 reads TGTGCCAGCAGTTTAATCGGGCTAGGCCGCTACGAGCAGTACTTC.

The table lists this clonotype with many counts. The chain recombines TRBV4-1 with TRBJ1-2; D not resolved. The CDR3 contains 15 residues. V gave up 0 bases and J gave up 0 bases, with 8 bases separating them. Germline V gene data show CDR1 as MGHRA and CDR2 as YSYEKL. CDR3 coding DNA: TGCGCCAGCAGCCAAGATTATGTCACTAACTATGGCTACACCTTC. It translates to CASSQDYVTNYGYTF.

The chain has TRBV28 and TRBJ2-7, with a possible D match to TRBD1 (6 bases). CDR3 size: 13 residues. V was shortened by 1 base and J by 6 bases, with 10 bases between the two germline ends. Per germline, CDR1 MDHEN and CDR2 SYDVKM. CDR3 region: CASSLSGVGEQYF. DNA of the CDR3: TGTGCCAGCAGTTTATCAGGGGTAGGCGAGCAGTACTTC. Supplemented by reference TRBV28 and TRBJ2-7, the full variable domain reads DVKVTQSSRYLVKRTGEKVFLECVQDMDHENMFWYRQDPGLGLRLIYFSYDVKMKEKGDIPEGYSVSREKKERFSLILESASTNQTSMYLCASSLSGVGEQYFGPGTRLTVT.

This clonotype was found many times. The gene calls are TRBV20-1 and TRBJ1-1; TRBD1 matches 11 bases. Germline CDR1 DFQATT, CDR2 SNEGSKA (reference sequence). The CDR3 runs 13 residues. Unmatched junction bases numbered 2, after V lost 5 bases and J lost 3 bases. The CDR3 DNA is TGCAGTGCTGAGGGACAGGGGGACACTGAAGCTTTCTTT. This codes for CSAEGQGDTEAFF.

In its sample, this clonotype was seen a few times. The chain joins TRBV7-9 to TRBJ1-2, with unresolved D. Germline V lookup: CDR1 SEHNR, CDR2 FQNEAQ (reference sequence). The CDR3 is 13 residues long. Trimming removed 3 bases from V and 7 bases from J, with 12 bases in between. The CDR3 DNA follows: TGTGCCAGCAGCTTGGAACCGAACGGTGGCTACACCTTC. Translated: CASSLEPNGGYTF. The full variable domain, its missing parts supplied by reference TRBV7-9 and TRBJ1-2, is DTGVSQNPRHKITKRGQNVTFRCDPISEHNRLYWYRQTLGQGPEFLTYFQNEAQLEKSRLLSDRFSAERPKGSFSTLEIQRTEQGDSAMYLCASSLEPNGGYTFGSGTRLTVV.

This clonotype was recorded at least ten times. V and J are TRBV19 and TRBJ1-1; D not certain. The V gene's germline CDR1 is LNHDA and CDR2 SQIVND (reference sequence). The CDR3 has 14 residues. V lost 7 bases to trimming and J lost 1 base, with 13 bases between them. CDR3 bases: TGTGCCAGTACCTCGGGCCGCGAGAACACTGAAGCTTTCTTT. It translates to CASTSGRENTEAFF.

This clonotype appeared many times. The V gene is TRBV30, the J gene TRBJ2-2; D unresolved. Germline CDR1 GTSNPN, CDR2 SVGIG (reference sequence). CDR3 length equals 13 residues. The ends were cut back, 3 bases at V and 7 bases at J, with 12 bases in the middle. CDR3 sequence (DNA): TGTGCCTGGAGGTTGGAGAGGCTCGGGGAGCTGTTTTTT. It yields the protein CAWRLERLGELFF.

This clonotype was detected ten times or more. The genes are TRBV20-1 and TRBJ2-1, with TRBD2 identical over 11 bases. Unmatched junction bases numbered 4, after V lost 2 bases and J lost 7 bases. Germline-derived CDR1 and CDR2 are DFQATT and SNEGSKA (reference sequence). CDR3 length equals 14 residues. The CDR3 DNA follows: TGCAGTGCTAGAATTAGCGGGGGGGCGAATGAGCAGTTCTTC. Translating gives CSARISGGANEQFF.

At least ten counts were recorded for this clonotype. The V gene is TRBV9, the J gene TRBJ1-4, with D unclear. Looked up from germline, CDR1 is SGDLS and CDR2 is YYNGEE. V was cut by 1 base and J by 3 bases, with 7 bases left in between. The CDR3 runs 14 residues. Here the CDR3 reads CASSVSEANEKLFF. The CDR3 DNA reads as TGTGCCAGCAGCGTATCGGAGGCTAATGAAAAACTGTTTTTT.

The V and J genes are TRBV4-1 and TRBJ2-7; 12 bases map to TRBD2. V lost 4 bases, J lost 7 bases, and 8 bases stayed unmatched. Germline CDR1 reads MGHRA; CDR2 reads YSYEKL. The CDR3 is 15 amino acids. The CDR3 sequence: CASSPLAGGPREQYF. The CDR3 DNA reads TGCGCCAGCAGCCCTCTAGCGGGGGGGCCTCGAGAGCAGTACTTC.

About this clonotype itself: A much bigger clone sits one base away, suggesting this may be a read error. Lacking the conserved final phenylalanine or tryptophan, this CDR3 likely reflects a read error. The rearrangement links TRBV11-2 to TRBJ2-1; 9 nucleotides line up with TRBD2. CDR1 is SGHAT and CDR2 is FQNNGV in the germline V gene. V dropped 0 bases and J dropped 4; count of bases not matched to a gene: 13. This CDR3 has 19 residues. The CDR3 coding sequence is TGTGCCAGCAGCTTAGATCTCTTGACTAGCGGAGGTTCTTACAATGAGCAGTTCTGC. Protein product: CASSLDLLTSGGSYNEQFC.

The CDR3 protein is CASSWDRRETQYF. CDR3 nucleotides: TGTGCCAGCAGCTGGGACAGACGGGAGACCCAGTACTTC. The gene calls are TRBV7-2 and TRBJ2-5; 7 bases match TRBD1. CDR1 SGHTA and CDR2 FQGNSA come from the germline V gene. The trim removed 4 bases at V and 5 bases at J, leaving 4 bases unmatched. The CDR3 is 13 residues long.

Here the CDR3 reads CASSGWETVQETQYF. CDR3 coding DNA: TGTGCCAGCAGTGGGTGGGAAACAGTACAGGAGACCCAGTACTTC. V is TRBV12-3 or TRBV12-4 and J is TRBJ2-5; D is uncertain. Trimming left V 5 bases short and J 5 bases short, with 18 bases between. The CDR3 sequence is 15 residues long.

The J gene is TRBJ2-7, the V gene TRBV5-1, with a weak D call TRBD2 (6 bases). There are 14 residues in the CDR3. The germline V gene has CDR1 SGHRS and CDR2 YFSETQ. Trimming took 0 bases from V and 2 from J, leaving 9 bases between them. This chain's CDR3 is CASSLDGLPYEQYF. In DNA form, the CDR3 reads TGCGCCAGCAGCTTGGACGGACTACCCTACGAGCAGTACTTC.